This TCR beta chain is drawn from a study of blood T cell repertoires in COVID-19. Across the study: From the United States, Italy and Spain came samples of acute and convalescent COVID-19. Sample material is recorded as cDNA or gDNA derived from T cells, B-cell-depleted T cells, or PBMCs.

CDR3 length equals 18 residues. Germline CDR1 ENHRY, CDR2 SYGVKD. V dropped 2 bases and J dropped 4; count of bases not matched to a gene: 14. In the study's own analysis: It was from reference gene primer amplification that nucleated cell counts were estimated. Profiled with immunoSEQ multiplex PCR; TCRdb holds only in-frame clones, not every one. V, J and clone size reflect that table, while D and trimming were determined from the DNA. The sample gives 360,000 or so clones, roughly 90% of which show up once; about 7% is in the top ten. V and J are TRBV10-3 and TRBJ1-1; 9 bases are shared with TRBD1. The TCR was taken from a man aged 18 to 30 with active or convalescent COVID-19. Sequencing was performed on peripheral blood. This chain's CDR3 is CAISEGPPGQGSGTEAFF. The CDR3 DNA reads as TGTGCCATCAGTGAGGGCCCCCCGGGACAGGGTTCGGGCACTGAAGCTTTCTTT.